These 21 T cell receptor beta chains share one sample of origin, sequenced in a study of cytomegalovirus exposure and HLA in healthy donors. The PCR made use of 60 Vbeta and 13 Jbeta primers. Here immunoSEQ multiplex PCR was the method, and the copy in TCRdb shows in-frame clones only, minus some. The sample yields 150,000 to 250,000 clones, 70% to 90% seen once. The sequenced sample was PBMCs. The receptors derive from a woman in her 50s in good health and CMV-seronegative.

The chain recombines TRBV7-8 with TRBJ1-1, with D possibly TRBD1 on 5 matching bases. The CDR3 length is 15 residues. With 6 bases removed from V and 0 bases from J, the gap between germline ends came to 14 bases. Germline assignment: CDR1 SGHVS and CDR2 FQNEAQ. The CDR3 is CASRLTGGMNTEAFF. The CDR3 DNA follows: TGTGCCAGCAGGTTGACGGGGGGGATGAACACTGAAGCTTTCTTT.

The chain links TRBV2 to TRBJ2-3, with a possible D match to TRBD2 (7 bases). The ends were cut back, 11 bases at V and 4 bases at J, with 28 bases in the middle. Germline values: CDR1 SNHLY, CDR2 FYNNEI. The CDR3 spans 17 residues. CDR3 bases: TGTGCCGCCCATAGGGGGGGCATTCGTAGGGCATCAGATACGCAGTATTTT. The encoded protein is CAAHRGGIRRASDTQYF.

The chain has TRBV7-2 and TRBJ1-6; the match to TRBD1 covers 7 bases. Trimming at V came to 4 bases and at J to 8 bases, leaving 2 bases not matched to a gene. Germline CDR1 SGHTA, CDR2 FQGNSA. The length of the CDR3 is 13 residues. CDR3 nucleotide sequence: TGTGCCAGCAGCTCTGACAGGGATTCACCCCTCCACTTT. It encodes CASSSDRDSPLHF.

The sample holds one count of this clone. A much larger clone lies a single base off, so this may be a read error. This rearrangement joins TRBV6-5 to TRBJ2-3, with D maybe TRBD2 (5 bases). Trimming left V 5 bases short and J 0 bases short, with 6 bases between. The length of the CDR3 is 13 residues. Germline CDR1 and CDR2: MNHEY and SVGAGI. The CDR3 DNA sequence: TGTGCCAGCAGTGGCGGGAGCACAGATACGCAGTATTTT. It specifies CASSGGSTDTQYF.

The chain carries TRBV6-1 and TRBJ1-5, with D possibly TRBD1 on 5 matching bases. V was cut by 2 bases and J by 4 bases, with 15 bases left in between. CDR3 length: 16 residues. Germline V gene sequence: CDR1 MNHNS, CDR2 SASEGT. The DNA for the CDR3 is TGTGCCAGCAGTGAAATTTATGGGGCAGGGAATCAGCCCCAGCATTTT. Translation gives CASSEIYGAGNQPQHF.

This chain links TRBV10-3 with TRBJ2-7, with D possibly TRBD2 on 7 matching bases. The CDR3 has 13 amino acids. CDR1 is ENHRY, CDR2 SYGVKD, per germline. Trimming removed 10 bases from V and 4 bases from J, with 17 bases in between. CDR3 DNA sequence: TGTGCCACCAGGACCGCGGGGGCATACGAGCAGTACTTC. This translates into CATRTAGAYEQYF.

This chain connects TRBV6-5 to TRBJ1-2, with D possibly being TRBD1 (5 bases). The CDR3 length is 16 residues. The V gene lost 0 bases and the J gene lost 6 bases, with 17 bases spanning the gap. Germline values: CDR1 MNHEY, CDR2 SVGAGI. The CDR3 DNA is TGTGCCAGCAGTTACTCTTACAGGAGCCCCGTGGATGGCTACACCTTC. Amino acid sequence: CASSYSYRSPVDGYTF.

There are a few counts of this clone. This sequence joins TRBV6-5 and TRBJ2-1, with TRBD2 as a possible D gene (6 bases). The CDR3 consists of 14 residues. The germline V gene encodes CDR1 MNHEY and CDR2 SVGAGI. The V end lost 6 bases, the J end lost 5 bases, and 14 bases lay between the germline ends. The CDR3 reads CASRDYMGNNEQFF. CDR3 coding DNA: TGTGCCAGCAGGGACTACATGGGGAACAATGAGCAGTTCTTC.

The chain combines TRBV7-9 with TRBJ2-7, with 7 bases matching TRBD2. There are 13 residues in the CDR3. V trimming: 5 bases; J trimming: 3 bases; junction bases outside the gene matches: 4. Per germline, CDR1 SEHNR and CDR2 FQNEAQ (reference sequence). CDR3 residues: CASSTTSSYEQYF. The DNA for the CDR3 is TGTGCCAGCAGCACGACTAGCAGCTACGAGCAGTACTTC.

This chain joins TRBV2 and TRBJ1-1, with 7 bases aligning to TRBD1. J gave up 7 bases and V 10 bases, and 12 bases lay outside the gene matches. The CDR3 totals 13 residues. The germline gives CDR1 SNHLY, CDR2 FYNNEI. Here the CDR3 reads CATDRADQSEAFF. CDR3 nucleotides: TGTGCCACCGACAGGGCCGATCAGAGTGAAGCTTTCTTT. Using reference TRBV2 and TRBJ1-1 for the parts outside the CDR3, the full variable domain is EPEVTQTPSHQVTQMGQEVILRCVPISNHLYFYWYRQILGQKVEFLVSFYNNEISEKSEIFDDQFSVERPDGSNFTLKIRSTKLEDSAMYFCATDRADQSEAFFGQGTRLTVV.

J is TRBJ1-5 and V is TRBV28, with 8 bases that match TRBD1. CDR1 is MDHEN and CDR2 is SYDVKM in the germline V gene. The CDR3 loop spans 17 amino acids. The V gene end was trimmed by 3 bases and the J gene end by 7 bases; junction bases not matched to a gene: 14. CDR3 DNA: TGTGCCAGCAGTTTGGGACCGCGACAGGGGCTCAGGCAGCCCCAGCATTTT. Its translation is CASSLGPRQGLRQPQHF.

The V call is TRBV19, the J call TRBJ1-1; D possibly corresponds to TRBD1 (6 bases). V was shortened by 6 bases and J by 4 bases, with 9 bases between the two germline ends. The CDR3 contains 12 residues. CDR1 is LNHDA and CDR2 is SQIVND in the germline V gene (reference sequence). CDR3 nucleotide sequence: TGTGCCAGTAGAGAAGGGGGCACTGAAGCTTTCTTT. This translates into CASREGGTEAFF.

The chain combines TRBV19 with TRBJ2-7; possibly TRBD2 for D (7 bases). V was pared by 4 bases and J by 3 bases, with 19 bases between. The CDR3 is made up of 16 amino acids. Germline V gives CDR1 LNHDA, CDR2 SQIVND (reference sequence). CDR3 sequence (DNA): TGTGCCAGTAGTAAGGGGGGAGGGCCGTTTCGCTACGAGCAGTACTTC. It translates to CASSKGGGPFRYEQYF.

V usage is TRBV2 and J usage is TRBJ1-1; 8 bases match TRBD1. V lost 2 bases and J lost 0; bases outside the gene matches: 8. The CDR3 covers 17 residues. The germline V gene has CDR1 SNHLY and CDR2 FYNNEI. CDR3 DNA sequence: TGTGCCAGCAGTGAATCAACAGGGGGACTCATGAACACTGAAGCTTTCTTT. It yields the protein CASSESTGGLMNTEAFF.

This clone has more than one count but fewer than ten. The V call is TRBV25-1, the J call TRBJ1-6; 7 bases are shared with TRBD1. In germline, CDR1 is MGHDK, CDR2 SYGVNS. The CDR3 loop spans 15 amino acids. With 6 bases clipped from V and 9 bases from J, the junction kept 11 bases outside the gene matches. This CDR3 reads CASSRDSAGRSPLHF. Here the CDR3 DNA reads TGTGCCAGCAGCCGGGACAGCGCAGGTCGTTCACCCCTCCACTTT.

The rearrangement uses TRBV27 and TRBJ1-1; D possibly corresponds to TRBD1 (6 bases). Trimming cost V 2 bases and J 4 bases, with 14 bases left between them. Germline CDR1 reads MNHEY; CDR2 reads SMNVEV (reference sequence). The CDR3 is made up of 15 amino acids. The CDR3 DNA reads as TGTGCCAGCAGTTTAGAGAGGGGGTTCGGCACTGAAGCTTTCTTT. Amino acid sequence: CASSLERGFGTEAFF.

The chain couples TRBV6-5 to TRBJ2-1; 8 bases match TRBD1. With V trimmed by 6 bases and J by 2 bases, 6 bases remained unmatched. This CDR3 comprises 15 residues. Germline V lookup: CDR1 MNHEY, CDR2 SVGAGI. The CDR3 nucleotides are TGTGCCAGCAGCTCGGGACAGGTTCCCTACAATGAGCAGTTCTTC. It translates to CASSSGQVPYNEQFF.

J is TRBJ2-2 and V is TRBV28; D is possibly TRBD2 (6 bases). CDR3 length: 15 amino acids. Trimming shortened V by 8 bases and J by 7 bases, and 20 bases separated the two germline ends. Germline values: CDR1 MDHEN, CDR2 SYDVKM. The DNA of the CDR3 is TGTGCCAGCCTCAGCCCCCTTGTCGGGGGCGGGGAGCTGTTTTTT. It yields the protein CASLSPLVGGGELFF.

The chain links TRBV5-4 to TRBJ1-5, with D unresolved. Germline V gives CDR1 SGHNT, CDR2 YYREEE (reference sequence). The CDR3 runs to 14 residues. V was pared by 9 bases and J by 2 bases, with 15 bases between. CDR3 residues: CATSRGGGNQPQHF. For the CDR3, the DNA is TGTGCCACCTCCCGAGGCGGGGGCAATCAGCCCCAGCATTTT.

The chain uses TRBV28 and TRBJ1-5; 8 nucleotides match TRBD1. With 2 bases clipped from V and 5 bases from J, the junction kept 5 bases outside the gene matches. Germline-derived CDR1 and CDR2 are MDHEN and SYDVKM. The CDR3 extends over 15 amino acids. The CDR3 is CASSLGQGGHQPQHF. The CDR3 DNA is TGTGCCAGCAGTTTAGGACAGGGTGGTCATCAGCCCCAGCATTTT.

J is TRBJ2-1 and V is TRBV11-3; D is perhaps TRBD2 (5 bases). With 4 bases removed from V and 6 bases from J, the gap between germline ends came to 10 bases. The CDR3 runs 13 residues. The germline V gene has CDR1 SGHNT and CDR2 YENEEA. CDR3 loop: CASSSPRGNEQFF. The CDR3 DNA sequence: TGTGCCAGCAGCTCCCCCCGGGGCAATGAGCAGTTCTTC.